This paragraph reports one T cell receptor (beta chain). The authors carried out high-throughput sequencing of TCR beta. They applied it to CD8+ and CD4+ T cells obtained from blood. The Susac syndrome patients fit the recently defined diagnostic criteria for definite or probable disease. TEMRA cells were FACS-enriched, while CD8+ and CD4+ T cells were negatively isolated. It was with random hexamers that roughly 0.45 to 1 ug RNA was reverse transcribed. Multiplex PCR with immunoSEQ amplified the TCR beta CDR3 across 54 Vbeta and 13 Jbeta. TCRdb re-called the immunoSEQ multiplex PCR reads through MiXCR, storing one row per CDR3 protein. The sample contains around 140,000 distinct CDR3 sequences, 95% of which appear only once. Deletions cut 5 bases from V and 3 bases from J, with 16 bases between. The CDR3 runs 15 residues. Germline lookup yields CDR1 SGHTA and CDR2 FQGNSA. The sample belongs to a study of CD8 T cells in Susac syndrome.

Sequencing was done on a sample of CD4+ T cells from PBMCs. The origin of this receptor is a human donor with Susac syndrome. The J gene is TRBJ2-5, the V gene TRBV7-2; a weak D match, TRBD1 (5 bases). CDR3 sequence: CASSLRQGREETQYF. The CDR3 bases are TGTGCCAGCAGCCTACGTCAGGGCCGGGAAGAGACCCAGTACTTC. The variable domain in full, completed from reference TRBV7-2 and TRBJ2-5, reads GAGVSQSPSNKVTEKGKDVELRCDPISGHTALYWYRQSLGQGLEFLIYFQGNSAPDKSGLPSDRFSAERTGGSVSTLTIQRTQQEDSAVYLCASSLRQGREETQYFGPGTRLLVL.